This T cell receptor beta chain was obtained from a study of molecular identifiers for immune sequencing clone quantification. TCRdb analysed the PCR reads with MiXCR anew, one entry per CDR3 protein. The sample lists over 70,000 distinct CDR3 sequences; roughly 25% were seen once. The CDR3 has 13 amino acids. V was trimmed by 1 base and J by 6 bases, leaving 12 bases between them. CDR1 and CDR2 (germline): SQVTM, ANQGSEA. The table lists this clonotype with many counts. The receptor comes from a human donor in good health. Some libraries in this study had Jurkat cell RNA spiked in. The sequenced sample consisted of naive CD8+ T cells from blood, with Jurkat cell RNA spiked in. Subset here: FACS-sorted CD8+CD4-CCR7+CD45RA+ naive T cells. The chain couples TRBV29-1 to TRBJ1-1, with no clear D. The CDR3 DNA reads as TGCAGCGTTGAAGGGGCGAACATCGCTGAAGCTTTCTTT. The encoded protein is CSVEGANIAEAFF.